Listed below are T cell receptor beta chains from one sample, sequenced in a study of long-term antiretroviral therapy in people with HIV. Produced via immunoSEQ multiplex PCR; TCRdb's table is partial and in-frame only. The sample consists of 30,000 to 40,000 clones, roughly 77% of them appearing once. Source: unsorted PBMCs, taken 1.9 years after starting antiretroviral therapy. These receptors originate from a man aged 18 to 35 with HIV. CDR3s include the opening cysteine and the closing phenylalanine or tryptophan. The order of the fields is J gene, D gene, clone size, CDR3 length, V gene, CDR3 protein, CDR3 DNA. A D gene is named only where the DNA matches it firmly. A clone size is listed for some rows: how often the clone was seen (once, few, many), or a class if it is expanded.

>TRBJ2-7|TRBD1|once|12|TRBV29-1
CSVEGQGREQYF
TGCAGCGTTGAGGGACAGGGTAGGGAGCAGTACTTC
>TRBJ2-5|-|few|10|TRBV11-1
CASSGETQYF
TGTGCCAGCTCCGGGGAGACCCAGTACTTC
>TRBJ1-1|-|once|12|TRBV28
CASSLLNTEAFF
TGTGCCAGCAGTTTGCTGAACACTGAAGCTTTCTTT
>TRBJ1-4|-|once|14|TRBV11-2
CASSLVSANEKLFF
TGTGCCAGCAGCTTAGTGAGTGCTAATGAAAAACTGTTTTTT
>TRBJ1-6|-|-|15|TRBV28
CASSGFPSYNSPLHF
TGTGCCAGCAGTGGTTTTCCCTCCTATAATTCACCCCTCCACTTT
>TRBJ2-5|TRBD2|-|13|TRBV10-2
CASSPTSGGASYF
TGCGCCAGCAGCCCTACTAGCGGGGGAGCCAGCTACTTC
>TRBJ2-3|-|-|10|TRBV29-1
CSVEADTQYF
TGCAGCGTTGAGGCTGATACGCAGTATTTT
>TRBJ1-1|TRBD1|-|19|TRBV27
CASSTRSRRTGGRETEAFF
TGTGCCAGCAGTACCCGAAGCCGCCGGACAGGCGGGAGGGAGACTGAAGCTTTCTTT
>TRBJ1-6|TRBD1|-|15|TRBV5-1
CASSSGTGGESPLHF
TGCGCCAGCAGCTCCGGGACAGGGGGCGAATCACCCCTCCACTTT
>TRBJ1-1|-|-|14|TRBV5-1
CASSLGQVWTEAFF
TGCGCCAGCAGCTTGGGGCAGGTTTGGACTGAAGCTTTCTTT
>TRBJ1-5|-|-|18|TRBV6-7
CASSYSKFFFHSRVTQHF
TGTGCCAGCAGTTACTCGAAATTTTTCTTCCACAGCAGGGTCACCCAGCATTTT
>TRBJ2-7|TRBD1|-|13|TRBV28
CASSPTGGYEQYF
TGTGCCAGCAGTCCAACAGGGGGGTACGAGCAGTACTTC
>TRBJ2-7|-|-|16|TRBV10-3
CAISESTRTGQYEQYF
TGTGCCATCAGTGAGTCGACTCGTACAGGGCAGTACGAGCAGTACTTC
>TRBJ1-4|-|-|14|TRBV10-2
CASSARVPSEKLFF
TGCGCCAGCAGTGCGCGGGTTCCGAGCGAAAAACTGTTTTTT